This T cell receptor (beta chain) was captured by sequencing in a study of T cell responses to AZD1222 COVID-19 vaccine (dated by TCRdb to 2020 to 2023). For context, the study as a whole: AZD1222 recipients whose second dose came at about 4 weeks and those whose second dose came at about 12 weeks were combined into one group, since spike-specific TCR depth and breadth did not differ between the two schedules. A total of approximately 240 trial participants underwent TCR sequencing, of whom 200 to 220 received two doses of AZD1222 and about 25 received two doses of the MenACWY control vaccine. Trial participants were enrolled into age subgroups of 18-55, 56-69 and 70-plus years, which contained approximately 150, 30 and 60 TCR-sequenced participants, respectively.

Points the paper makes about the study in general: Participants were mostly white British, with more females than males. The authors suggested clonal diversity may have been underestimated. No day 14 peak-response samples were available, so repertoires were characterized only after the peak T cell response. Reportedly, almost half of the unique spike-specific TCRs recognized epitopes lying outside the regions that are mutated in the B.1.351 and B.1.1.7 variants. The 56-69-year group was small, and its depth increase did not reach significance, likely because of low power. The whole spike protein was spanned by vaccine-associated CD4 TCRs, and dominant responses were seen in regions 160-218 and 743-854. Conclusions about previously exposed vaccinees were limited because only a handful of AZD1222 recipients were SARS-CoV-2 seropositive at baseline. A significant rise in spike-specific TCR breadth and depth was observed after two AZD1222 doses relative to day 0 and relative to MenACWY recipients.

The CDR3 regions of human TCRbeta chains were analyzed by immunosequencing. The published analysis was carried out like this. Repertoire TCRs were matched against a reference library of SARS-CoV-2-specific TCRs generated with the MIRA antigen-specificity platform. Breadth was defined as the fraction of unique TCRs that were SARS-CoV-2-associated, and depth was defined as the fraction of total T cells that were SARS-CoV-2-associated. Using the MIRA data, every spike-specific TCR was mapped to the spike region that the TCR reacted to and assigned to either a CD4 or a CD8 class. Log10-transformed breadth and depth values were compared by one-way ANOVA with Sidak's multiple comparisons tests. TCRdb holds this immuneACCESS table with in-frame rearrangements only. Some clones are missing; in checked studies, unresolved V genes explain under half, and the rest has no known cause. V, J and clone size are taken as reported in that table, and D and trimming were inferred from the DNA itself. Here the sample has over 150,000 clones; approximately 90% occur a single time. The ten biggest clones cover 1.5% of the sample.

As concerns this clone: The antigen it binds to is not known. There are no base qualities to consult, and no much larger clone falls within one base.

The meaning of the sample's time point label: baseline before first vaccination. The vaccinee samples were drawn from two UK trials, COV001 and COV002, one of which was a single-blind randomized controlled phase 2/3 trial testing AZD1222 (ChAdOx1 nCoV-19) in healthy adults. For TCRbeta chain sequencing, PBMC samples from trial participants were taken at day 0 and at day 28 after the second dose. Sequencing used peripheral blood, obtained on day 0 of AZD1222 vaccination. This TCR was recovered from an adult in good health.

The CDR3 reads as follows: CASSEGDSYEQYF. The sequenced DNA is TGTGCCAGCAGTGAGGGGGATTCCTACGAGCAGTACTTC. The V and J segments used are TRBV6-1 and TRBJ2-7, with the D segment possibly TRBD1 or TRBD2, each aligning over 5 bases. V and J are truncated by 3 bases and 1 base respectively, leaving an intervening sequence of 7 bases. Spanning cysteine to phenylalanine, the CDR3 consists of 13 amino acids. Here the CDR3 DNA is all that survives: 39 bases in frame from base 1. Reading the germline V gene gives CDR1 MNHNS and CDR2 SASEGT.